What follows are 16 T cell receptor beta chains derived from one specimen sequenced in a study of Graves' ophthalmopathy and Graves' hyperthyroidism. CDR3 regions of TCR beta were amplified from RNA transcripts. An initial RT-PCR round employing HTBI primers preceded a second-round multiplex PCR. From the multiplex PCR reads, TCRdb called clonotypes with MiXCR, one entry per CDR3 protein. The sample includes about 1.2 million distinct CDR3 sequences, 35% to 40% of them seen just once. Sequencing was performed on peripheral blood or thyroid tissue (not recorded which). These receptors all stem from an adult man with Graves' hyperthyroidism.

There are many counts of this clonotype. V is TRBV29-1 and J is TRBJ2-5, with D unresolved. There are 12 residues in the CDR3. CDR1 is SQVTM, CDR2 ANQGSEA, per germline. The V gene lost 4 bases and the J gene lost 3 bases, with 9 bases spanning the gap. CDR3 protein: CSVALSKETQYF. DNA for the CDR3: TGCAGCGTTGCGCTCAGTAAAGAGACCCAGTACTTC.

This clonotype was seen a few times. J is TRBJ1-5 and V is TRBV19, with TRBD1 matching over 10 bases. The junction had 13 bases not matched to a gene; V was cut back by 7 bases and J by 7 bases. The length of the CDR3 is 16 residues. Germline V gene sequence: CDR1 LNHDA, CDR2 SQIVND (reference sequence). The CDR3 coding sequence is TGTGCCAGTACCATGGGGACAGGGGCCGCGGGCCAGCCCCAGCATTTT. The encoded protein is CASTMGTGAAGQPQHF.

The genes are TRBV7-9 and TRBJ1-1; the D is unclear. CDR3 size: 15 residues. Germline CDR1 is SEHNR and CDR2 is FQNEAQ (reference sequence). V lost 5 bases and J lost 6, with 19 bases in between. The CDR3 bases are TGTGCCAGCAGCCCCGGAGGTGCGGGGTCGGCTGAAGCTTTCTTT. It specifies CASSPGGAGSAEAFF.

J is TRBJ2-7 and V is TRBV30, with D hard to call. CDR3 length: 11 residues. V was clipped by 1 base and J by 3 bases, with 4 bases between them. The germline CDR1 and CDR2 sequences are GTSNPN and SVGIG (reference sequence). The CDR3 DNA follows: TGTGCCTGGAGTGAAGGCTACGAGCAGTACTTC. It codes for CAWSEGYEQYF.

The chain recombines TRBV7-8 with TRBJ2-7, with 10 nucleotides matching TRBD1. Trimming took 5 bases from V and 8 from J; bases not matched to a gene: 15. The germline CDR1 and CDR2 sequences are SGHVS and FQNEAQ. The CDR3 covers 16 residues. CDR3 residues: CASSQGQGPGWPQQYF. The CDR3, as DNA: TGTGCCAGCAGCCAGGGACAGGGGCCTGGATGGCCCCAGCAGTACTTC.

The chain combines TRBV4-2 with TRBJ1-2, with TRBD1 as a possible D gene (5 bases). The CDR3 is 15 residues long. V gave up 3 bases and J gave up 2 bases, with 13 bases separating them. CDR1 and CDR2 from the germline V gene are LGHNA and YNFKEQ. In nucleotides, the CDR3 is TGTGCCAGCAGCCAGGAAGACAGCCTCAACTATGGCTACACCTTC. Its protein is CASSQEDSLNYGYTF.

Concerning this clonotype: With a much larger clone just one base away, this may be a read error. The chain is built from TRBV11-2 and TRBJ2-5, with 8 bases that match TRBD2. The CDR3 length is 17 residues. Germline V gives CDR1 SGHAT, CDR2 FQNNGV. V lost 1 base to trimming and J lost 7 bases; unmatched junction nucleotides: 14. The CDR3 DNA follows: TGTGCCAGCAGCTTAGGGTGGGAGCGGGAGAGAAGGGGGACCCAGTACTTC. Residues: CASSLGWERERRGTQYF.

The CDR3 protein is CASSKAGQGIGRNYGYTF. For the CDR3, the DNA is TGTGCCAGCAGCAAGGCAGGGCAGGGAATCGGCCGCAACTATGGCTACACCTTC. This chain uses TRBV11-2 with TRBJ1-2; possibly TRBD1 for D (5 bases). The CDR3 extends over 18 amino acids. Per germline, CDR1 SGHAT and CDR2 FQNNGV. V was trimmed by 5 bases and J by 2 bases, leaving 24 bases between them.

This clonotype has at least ten counts. The chain links TRBV20-1 to TRBJ2-2; tentative D call: TRBD2 (5 bases). Trimming took 3 bases from V and 5 from J, leaving 13 bases between them. Germline values: CDR1 DFQATT, CDR2 SNEGSKA (reference sequence). CDR3 length: 14 residues. The CDR3: CSASEGRGTGELFF. CDR3 nucleotide sequence: TGCAGTGCTAGTGAAGGGAGAGGTACCGGGGAGCTGTTTTTT.

This clonotype was seen ten or more times. At one boundary the junction diverges from the germline segment, which might be a read error. The chain is built from TRBV29-1 and TRBJ2-7, with D possibly being TRBD1 (6 bases). This CDR3 has 14 residues. Germline values: CDR1 SQVTM, CDR2 ANQGSEA. The CDR3 coding sequence is TGCAACGTTGAAATCGGTGACAGGACCTACGAGCAGTACTTC. It translates to CNVEIGDRTYEQYF.

In DNA, the CDR3 is TGTGCCACCAACCTGGCAAACTATGGCTACACCTTC. The encoded protein is CATNLANYGYTF. The chain combines TRBV25-1 with TRBJ1-2, with no clear D. V was shortened by 10 bases and J by 2 bases, with 11 bases between the two germline ends. Germline lookup yields CDR1 MGHDK and CDR2 SYGVNS. The CDR3 length is 12 residues.

This clonotype was seen a single time. The V gene is TRBV12-3 or TRBV12-4, the J gene TRBJ2-1, with 12 bases lining up with TRBD1. This CDR3 comprises 17 residues. CDR3 sequence: CASGMVLGQGAYNEQFF. The CDR3 DNA reads as TGTGCTAGTGGTATGGTACTGGGACAGGGGGCTTACAATGAGCAGTTCTTC.

This clonotype has a single count. The J gene is TRBJ2-7, the V gene TRBV19; unclear D gene. This CDR3 region has 13 residues. V was trimmed by 9 bases and J by 5 bases, leaving 17 bases between them. CDR1 and CDR2 (germline): LNHDA, SQIVND (reference sequence). Here the CDR3 reads CASRVVGSNEQYF. The CDR3 DNA reads as TGTGCCAGCCGAGTAGTGGGCAGCAACGAGCAGTACTTC.

The table lists this clonotype with a few counts. V and J are TRBV9 and TRBJ2-7; D may be TRBD2 (6 bases). Germline CDR1 and CDR2: SGDLS and YYNGEE. V gave up 0 bases and J gave up 3 bases, with 10 bases separating them. This CDR3 has 14 amino acids. For the CDR3, the DNA is TGTGCCAGCAGCGTAGAGGGCGGGATCTACGAGCAGTACTTC. Its translation is CASSVEGGIYEQYF.

The chain couples TRBV7-9 to TRBJ2-7, with a possible D match to TRBD1 (6 bases). The CDR3 has 17 amino acids. Trimming stripped 5 bases from V and 0 bases from J, with 20 bases between. Germline V gives CDR1 SEHNR, CDR2 FQNEAQ (reference sequence). CDR3 in amino acids: CASSPPPTGTTSYEQYF. CDR3 coding DNA: TGTGCCAGCAGCCCACCCCCTACCGGGACAACCTCCTACGAGCAGTACTTC. The entire variable domain, with the rest obtained from reference TRBV7-9 and TRBJ2-7, is as follows: DTGVSQNPRHKITKRGQNVTFRCDPISEHNRLYWYRQTLGQGPEFLTYFQNEAQLEKSRLLSDRFSAERPKGSFSTLEIQRTEQGDSAMYLCASSPPPTGTTSYEQYFGPGTRLTVT.

The chain is built from TRBV4-1 and TRBJ1-2; D call uncertain. Germline V gene data show CDR1 as MGHRA and CDR2 as YSYEKL. The V gene lost 4 bases and the J gene lost 0 bases, with 12 bases spanning the gap. The CDR3 is 15 amino acids. The CDR3, as DNA: TGCGCCAGCAGCCTCGGGTACAGACCTAACTATGGCTACACCTTC. Translated: CASSLGYRPNYGYTF.